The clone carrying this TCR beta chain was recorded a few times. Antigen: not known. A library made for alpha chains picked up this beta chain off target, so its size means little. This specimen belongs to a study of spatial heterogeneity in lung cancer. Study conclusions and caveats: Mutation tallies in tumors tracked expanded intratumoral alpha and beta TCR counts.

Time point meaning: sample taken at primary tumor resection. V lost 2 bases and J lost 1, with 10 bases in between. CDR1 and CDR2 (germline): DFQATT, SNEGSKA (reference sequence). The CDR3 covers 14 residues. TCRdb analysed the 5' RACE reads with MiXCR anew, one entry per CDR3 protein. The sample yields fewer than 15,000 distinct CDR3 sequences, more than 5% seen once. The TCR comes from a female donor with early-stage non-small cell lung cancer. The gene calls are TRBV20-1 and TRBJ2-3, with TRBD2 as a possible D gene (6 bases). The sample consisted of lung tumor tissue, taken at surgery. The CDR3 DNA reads TGCAGTGCTAGACAGGGAGGAGGCACAGATACGCAGTATTTT. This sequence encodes CSARQGGGTDTQYF.